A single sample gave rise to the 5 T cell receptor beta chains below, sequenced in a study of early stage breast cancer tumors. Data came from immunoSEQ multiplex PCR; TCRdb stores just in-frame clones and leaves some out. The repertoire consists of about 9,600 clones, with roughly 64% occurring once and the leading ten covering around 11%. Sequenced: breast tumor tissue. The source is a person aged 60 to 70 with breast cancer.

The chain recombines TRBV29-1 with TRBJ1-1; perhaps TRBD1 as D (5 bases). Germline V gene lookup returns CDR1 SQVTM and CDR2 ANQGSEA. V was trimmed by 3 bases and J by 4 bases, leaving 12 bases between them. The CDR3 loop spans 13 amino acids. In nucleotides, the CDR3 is TGCAGCGTTGAGCGGGGGACTGGCACTGAAGCTTTCTTT. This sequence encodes CSVERGTGTEAFF.

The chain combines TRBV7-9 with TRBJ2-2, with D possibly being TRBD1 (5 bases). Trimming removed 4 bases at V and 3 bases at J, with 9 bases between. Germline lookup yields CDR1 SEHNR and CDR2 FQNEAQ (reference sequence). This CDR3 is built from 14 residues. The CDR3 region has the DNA TGTGCCAGCAGCTCCTCGACAGACACCGGGGAGCTGTTTTTT. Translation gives CASSSSTDTGELFF.

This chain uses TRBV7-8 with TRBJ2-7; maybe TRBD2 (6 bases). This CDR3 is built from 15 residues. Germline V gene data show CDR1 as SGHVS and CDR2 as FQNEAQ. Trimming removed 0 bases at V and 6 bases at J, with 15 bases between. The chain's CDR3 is CASSLAAGSKREQYF. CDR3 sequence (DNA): TGTGCCAGCAGCTTAGCGGCGGGATCAAAGCGCGAGCAGTACTTC.

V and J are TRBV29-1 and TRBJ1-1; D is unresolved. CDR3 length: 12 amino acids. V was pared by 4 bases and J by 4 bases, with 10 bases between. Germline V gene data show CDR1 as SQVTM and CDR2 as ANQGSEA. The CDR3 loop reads CSVAGMSTEAFF. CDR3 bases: TGCAGCGTTGCTGGAATGAGCACTGAAGCTTTCTTT.

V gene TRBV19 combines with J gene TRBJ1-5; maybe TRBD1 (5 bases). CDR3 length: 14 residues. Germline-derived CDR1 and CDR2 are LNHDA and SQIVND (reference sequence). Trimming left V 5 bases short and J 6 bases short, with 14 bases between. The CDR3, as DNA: TGTGCCAGTAGTCCAGGGTCATGGGGTCAGCCCCAGCATTTT. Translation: CASSPGSWGQPQHF.